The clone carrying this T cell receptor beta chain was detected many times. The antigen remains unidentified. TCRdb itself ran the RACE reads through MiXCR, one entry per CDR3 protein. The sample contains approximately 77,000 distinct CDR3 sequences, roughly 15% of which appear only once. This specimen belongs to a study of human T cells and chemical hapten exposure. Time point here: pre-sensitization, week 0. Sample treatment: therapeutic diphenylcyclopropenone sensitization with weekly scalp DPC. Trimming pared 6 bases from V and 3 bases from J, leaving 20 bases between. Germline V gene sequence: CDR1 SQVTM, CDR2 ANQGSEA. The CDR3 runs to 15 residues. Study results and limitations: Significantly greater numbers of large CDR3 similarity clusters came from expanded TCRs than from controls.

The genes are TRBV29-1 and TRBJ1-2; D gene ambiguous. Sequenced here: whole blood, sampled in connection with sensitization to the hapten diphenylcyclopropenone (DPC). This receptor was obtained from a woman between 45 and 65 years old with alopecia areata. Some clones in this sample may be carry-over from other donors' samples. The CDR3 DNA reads TGCAGCGTCCGAAATAAGGCAGAACTATACTATGGCTACACCTTC. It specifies CSVRNKAELYYGYTF.